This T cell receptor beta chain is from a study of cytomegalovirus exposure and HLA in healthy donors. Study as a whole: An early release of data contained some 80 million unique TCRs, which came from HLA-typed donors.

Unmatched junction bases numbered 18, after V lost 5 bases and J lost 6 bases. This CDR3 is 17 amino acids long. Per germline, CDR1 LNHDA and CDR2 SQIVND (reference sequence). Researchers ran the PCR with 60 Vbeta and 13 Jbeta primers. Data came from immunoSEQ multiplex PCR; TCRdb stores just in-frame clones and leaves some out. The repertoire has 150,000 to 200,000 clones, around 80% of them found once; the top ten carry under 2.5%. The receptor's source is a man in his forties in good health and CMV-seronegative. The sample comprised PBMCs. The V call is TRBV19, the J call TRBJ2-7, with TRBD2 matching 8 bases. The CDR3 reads CASSSAGRGQSYPEQYF. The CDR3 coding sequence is TGTGCCAGTAGTTCCGCCGGGAGGGGCCAATCCTACCCCGAGCAGTACTTC.